This T cell receptor (beta chain) was documented in a study of blood T cell repertoires in COVID-19. Study information: Sites in the United States, Italy and Spain provided acute and convalescent COVID-19 samples.

Patients in Seattle were enrolled during active infection, then followed longitudinally. Assay: immunoSEQ multiplex PCR; the TCRdb copy retains only in-frame clones and omits some. The sample lists 200,000 to 250,000 clones, 86% seen once, with 11% in the top ten. This TCR was recovered from a man aged 50-59 years with COVID-19, enrolled during active disease. The sample taken for sequencing was peripheral blood.

The CDR3 sequence is CASSPRTSSGNIEAFF. The CDR3 coding sequence is TGTGCCAGCTCACCACGGACCTCGTCGGGGAATATTGAAGCTTTCTTT. The rearrangement uses TRBV18 and TRBJ1-1; D is unresolved. The V end lost 1 base, the J end lost 7 bases, and 19 bases lay between the germline ends. The CDR3 is 16 residues long. CDR1 and CDR2 (germline): KGHSH, LQKENI.